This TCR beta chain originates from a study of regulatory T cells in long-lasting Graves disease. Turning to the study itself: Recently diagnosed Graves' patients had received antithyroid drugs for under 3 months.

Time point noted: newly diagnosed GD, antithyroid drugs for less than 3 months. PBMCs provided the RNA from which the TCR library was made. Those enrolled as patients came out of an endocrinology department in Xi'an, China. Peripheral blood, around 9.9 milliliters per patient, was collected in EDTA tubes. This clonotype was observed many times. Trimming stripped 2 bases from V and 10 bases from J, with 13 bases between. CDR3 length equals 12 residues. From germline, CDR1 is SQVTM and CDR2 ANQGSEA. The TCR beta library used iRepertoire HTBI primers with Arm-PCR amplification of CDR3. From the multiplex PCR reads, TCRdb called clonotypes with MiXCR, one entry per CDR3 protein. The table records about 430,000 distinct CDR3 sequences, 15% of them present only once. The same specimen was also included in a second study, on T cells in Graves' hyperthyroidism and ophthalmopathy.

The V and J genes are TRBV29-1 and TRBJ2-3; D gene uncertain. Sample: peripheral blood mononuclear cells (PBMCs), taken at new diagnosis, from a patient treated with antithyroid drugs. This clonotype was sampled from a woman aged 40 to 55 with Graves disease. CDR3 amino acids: CSVEPTTSAQYF. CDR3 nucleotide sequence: TGCAGCGTTGAACCCACGACCAGCGCGCAGTATTTT.